This T cell receptor beta chain was sequenced in a study of blood T cell repertoires in COVID-19. Study overall: Acute-phase and convalescent COVID-19 samples originated in the United States, Italy and Spain. Nucleic acid was either cDNA or gDNA, and it came from T cells, B-cell-depleted T cells, or PBMCs.

Recruited during active infection, patients (from Seattle) were subsequently followed longitudinally. CDR1 is MNHEY and CDR2 is SVGAGI in the germline V gene. This CDR3 is 16 amino acids long. Trimming at V came to 4 bases and at J to 4 bases, leaving 5 bases not matched to a gene. As handled by the study authors: Amplifying reference gene primers gave estimates of nucleated cell counts. Sequencing was performed with immunoSEQ multiplex PCR; in TCRdb, only in-frame clones are kept and a portion is missing. D and trimming come from the DNA, and the V and J calls and clone size come from that table. The data show some 270,000 clones, about 86% seen once.

Sequencing was done on a sample of peripheral blood. This TCR was sampled from an older person with COVID-19, enrolled during active disease. The genes are TRBV6-5 and TRBJ2-2, with 11 bases matching TRBD2. The CDR3 coding sequence is TGTGCCAGCAGTTTCACACTAGCGGGGGTCACCGGGGAGCTGTTTTTT. Translating gives CASSFTLAGVTGELFF.